Below are 18 T cell receptor beta chains sequenced from a single sample in a study of blood T cell repertoires in COVID-19. TCRdb's copy holds only in-frame clones and misses some; the assay was immunoSEQ multiplex PCR. The table has about 300,000 clones, about 81% seen once; the top ten hold more than 1.1%. The specimen was peripheral blood. These receptor sequences come from a human donor with COVID-19, enrolled during active disease. The donor label of this sample is uncertain.

The chain has TRBV7-9 and TRBJ2-7; 7 bases fit TRBD2. In germline, CDR1 is SEHNR, CDR2 FQNEAQ (reference sequence). CDR3 length: 19 residues. V lost 1 base to trimming and J lost 0 bases; unmatched junction nucleotides: 15. CDR3 in amino acids: CASSLGAYGGRGSSYEQYF. CDR3 nucleotide sequence: TGTGCCAGCAGCTTAGGGGCCTACGGCGGGAGAGGATCCTCCTACGAGCAGTACTTC.

The chain combines TRBV7-9 with TRBJ1-4; D gene unclear. Germline assignment: CDR1 SEHNR and CDR2 FQNEAQ (reference sequence). With 2 bases removed from V and 4 bases from J, the gap between germline ends came to 8 bases. The CDR3 extends over 14 amino acids. CDR3 sequence reads: CASSLRDDNEKLFF. The CDR3 DNA reads TGTGCCAGCAGCTTACGGGATGATAATGAAAAACTGTTTTTT.

The chain is built from TRBV28 and TRBJ1-2, with D maybe TRBD1 (6 bases). Germline CDR1 MDHEN, CDR2 SYDVKM. This CDR3 comprises 14 residues. The V end lost 4 bases, the J end lost 5 bases, and 14 bases lay between the germline ends. CDR3 protein: CASSSQGRWYGYTF. CDR3 sequence (DNA): TGTGCCAGCAGTTCACAGGGAAGGTGGTATGGCTACACCTTC.

V is TRBV9 and J is TRBJ2-3; unclear D gene. Trimming removed 1 base from V and 1 base from J, with 10 bases in between. The germline V gene encodes CDR1 SGDLS and CDR2 YYNGEE. The length of the CDR3 is 15 residues. CDR3 loop: CASSVNTLGTDTQYF. The CDR3 DNA reads TGTGCCAGCAGCGTAAACACCCTGGGCACAGATACGCAGTATTTT.

Worth noting for this clone: Other DNA sequences of this sample code for an identical CDR3. The chain couples TRBV7-2 to TRBJ2-7; 8 bases are a match to TRBD1. Germline V gene lookup returns CDR1 SGHTA and CDR2 FQGNSA. Trimming at V came to 5 bases and at J to 3 bases, leaving 9 bases not matched to a gene. This CDR3 spans 15 amino acids. Written as DNA, the CDR3 is TGTGCCAGCAGCCTTGGACAGGGATCAGGCTACGAGCAGTACTTC. This codes for CASSLGQGSGYEQYF. Full variable domain (missing parts from reference TRBV7-2 and TRBJ2-7): GAGVSQSPSNKVTEKGKDVELRCDPISGHTALYWYRQSLGQGLEFLIYFQGNSAPDKSGLPSDRFSAERTGGSVSTLTIQRTQQEDSAVYLCASSLGQGSGYEQYFGPGTRLTVT.

The J gene is TRBJ2-3, the V gene TRBV28; 10 nucleotides line up with TRBD1. With 4 bases clipped from V and 5 bases from J, the junction kept 18 bases outside the gene matches. Germline V gene sequence: CDR1 MDHEN, CDR2 SYDVKM. The CDR3 loop spans 19 amino acids. The CDR3 DNA sequence: TGTGCCAGCAGTTCGGCCGGGACAGGGGTCTCCGTCGGGGTAGATACGCAGTATTTT. It translates to CASSSAGTGVSVGVDTQYF.

The genes are TRBV10-3 and TRBJ2-5, with TRBD2 identical over 15 bases. The CDR3 extends over 16 amino acids. The V gene's germline CDR1 is ENHRY and CDR2 SYGVKD. With V trimmed by 5 bases and J by 5 bases, 6 bases remained unmatched. CDR3 loop: CAISKSGLAGGETQYF. The CDR3 DNA sequence: TGTGCCATCAGTAAATCGGGACTAGCGGGAGGTGAGACCCAGTACTTC.

This chain uses TRBV28 with TRBJ1-1, with a possible D match to TRBD1 (6 bases). This CDR3 contains 15 residues. CDR1 is MDHEN, CDR2 SYDVKM, per germline. V shed 7 bases and J shed 4 bases, with 19 bases lying between them. The CDR3 loop is CASKLSAGVFTEAFF. CDR3 bases: TGTGCCAGCAAGTTAAGTGCAGGGGTATTCACTGAAGCTTTCTTT.

The rearrangement links TRBV7-2 to TRBJ2-3; 9 nucleotides align to TRBD2. The CDR3 is made up of 16 amino acids. The V gene end was trimmed by 3 bases and the J gene end by 3 bases; junction bases not matched to a gene: 7. Per the germline V gene, CDR1 is SGHTA and CDR2 is FQGNSA. The CDR3 nucleotides are TGTGCCAGCAGCTTTGGTAGCGGGAGTCGGACAGATACGCAGTATTTT. Translation: CASSFGSGSRTDTQYF.

V gene TRBV11-3 combines with J gene TRBJ2-7; a possible D gene is TRBD2 (5 bases). This CDR3 comprises 13 residues. Germline CDR1 reads SGHNT; CDR2 reads YENEEA. Trimming removed 5 bases from V and 3 bases from J, with 11 bases in between. CDR3 amino acids: CASSLRSGYEQYF. The DNA for the CDR3 is TGTGCCAGCAGCCTGAGGAGCGGCTACGAGCAGTACTTC.

The V gene is TRBV28, the J gene TRBJ2-3; the match to TRBD2 covers 8 bases. V lost 7 bases and J lost 8; bases outside the gene matches: 11. CDR1 and CDR2 from the germline V gene are MDHEN and SYDVKM. This CDR3 is built from 14 residues. CDR3 residues: CASNPGRAPGTQYF. Here the CDR3 DNA reads TGTGCCAGCAATCCCGGGAGGGCCCCGGGTACGCAGTATTTT. The variable domain in full, with the rest retrieved from reference TRBV28 and TRBJ2-3, is DVKVTQSSRYLVKRTGEKVFLECVQDMDHENMFWYRQDPGLGLRLIYFSYDVKMKEKGDIPEGYSVSREKKERFSLILESASTNQTSMYLCASNPGRAPGTQYFGPGTRLTVL.

This chain joins TRBV28 and TRBJ1-5, with a possible D match to TRBD1 (6 bases). V lost 7 bases and J lost 8, with 21 bases in between. Looked up from germline, CDR1 is MDHEN and CDR2 is SYDVKM. This CDR3 has 15 residues. CDR3 in amino acids: CASKSQGTFNEPQHF. The CDR3, as DNA: TGTGCCAGCAAGTCCCAGGGGACCTTTAATGAGCCCCAGCATTTT.

CDR3 DNA sequence: TGTGCCAGCAGCTCAAGACAGGGAACGGGCACTGAAGCTTTCTTT. Its translation is CASSSRQGTGTEAFF. V is TRBV7-2 and J is TRBJ1-1; 7 nucleotides align to TRBD1. Germline CDR1 is SGHTA and CDR2 is FQGNSA. The V segment lost 4 bases and the J segment 4 bases; nucleotides outside the gene matches: 9. The CDR3 has 15 residues. Supplemented by reference TRBV7-2 and TRBJ1-1, the full variable domain reads GAGVSQSPSNKVTEKGKDVELRCDPISGHTALYWYRQSLGQGLEFLIYFQGNSAPDKSGLPSDRFSAERTGGSVSTLTIQRTQQEDSAVYLCASSSRQGTGTEAFFGQGTRLTVV.

The sample holds a few counts of this clone. The same CDR3 can be traced to other DNA sequences in this sample. This chain joins TRBV9 and TRBJ1-5, with D uncertain. CDR3 length: 14 residues. Germline loops: CDR1 SGDLS, CDR2 YYNGEE. The V and J ends lost 0 bases and 3 bases respectively, with 7 bases between them. CDR3 sequence (DNA): TGTGCCAGCAGCGTAGGAGGTTACAATCAGCCCCAGCATTTT. It encodes CASSVGGYNQPQHF.

This clone has a single count. The rearrangement uses TRBV19 and TRBJ1-2; 7 bases line up with TRBD1. The length of the CDR3 is 15 residues. Germline lookup yields CDR1 LNHDA and CDR2 SQIVND (reference sequence). J gave up 4 bases and V 8 bases, and 13 bases lay outside the gene matches. The CDR3 is CASADRWGAAYGYTF. In DNA form, the CDR3 reads TGTGCCAGTGCGGACAGGTGGGGGGCCGCCTATGGCTACACCTTC. Using reference TRBV19 and TRBJ1-2 for the parts outside the CDR3, the full variable domain is DGGITQSPKYLFRKEGQNVTLSCEQNLNHDAMYWYRQDPGQGLRLIYYSQIVNDFQKGDIAEGYSVSREKKESFPLTVTSAQKNPTAFYLCASADRWGAAYGYTFGSGTRLTVV.

This chain connects TRBV5-1 to TRBJ2-2; 12 bases agree with TRBD2. Looked up from germline, CDR1 is SGHRS and CDR2 is YFSETQ. Trimming cost V 5 bases and J 6 bases; bases outside gene matches: 5. This CDR3 is built from 15 residues. The CDR3 loop is CASRSLAGGPGELFF. CDR3 DNA sequence: TGCGCCAGCAGGTCACTAGCGGGAGGTCCCGGGGAGCTGTTTTTT.

The chain carries TRBV5-1 and TRBJ2-1, with TRBD2 as a possible D gene (5 bases). Germline values: CDR1 SGHRS, CDR2 YFSETQ. Trimming removed 1 base at V and 7 bases at J, with 9 bases between. CDR3 length: 13 amino acids. The CDR3 reads CASSLPGGNEQFF. CDR3 DNA sequence: TGCGCCAGCAGCTTGCCAGGCGGGAATGAGCAGTTCTTC.

The genes are TRBV24-1 and TRBJ2-3, with 8 nucleotides matching TRBD1. The CDR3 has 17 residues. The germline V gene has CDR1 KGHDR and CDR2 SFDVKD. Trimming removed 4 bases from V and 3 bases from J; junction bases left unmatched: 11. CDR3 nucleotides: TGTGCCACCAGTGAAGCCGCTCCGGGACAGGCAACAGATACGCAGTATTTT. Translation gives CATSEAAPGQATDTQYF.